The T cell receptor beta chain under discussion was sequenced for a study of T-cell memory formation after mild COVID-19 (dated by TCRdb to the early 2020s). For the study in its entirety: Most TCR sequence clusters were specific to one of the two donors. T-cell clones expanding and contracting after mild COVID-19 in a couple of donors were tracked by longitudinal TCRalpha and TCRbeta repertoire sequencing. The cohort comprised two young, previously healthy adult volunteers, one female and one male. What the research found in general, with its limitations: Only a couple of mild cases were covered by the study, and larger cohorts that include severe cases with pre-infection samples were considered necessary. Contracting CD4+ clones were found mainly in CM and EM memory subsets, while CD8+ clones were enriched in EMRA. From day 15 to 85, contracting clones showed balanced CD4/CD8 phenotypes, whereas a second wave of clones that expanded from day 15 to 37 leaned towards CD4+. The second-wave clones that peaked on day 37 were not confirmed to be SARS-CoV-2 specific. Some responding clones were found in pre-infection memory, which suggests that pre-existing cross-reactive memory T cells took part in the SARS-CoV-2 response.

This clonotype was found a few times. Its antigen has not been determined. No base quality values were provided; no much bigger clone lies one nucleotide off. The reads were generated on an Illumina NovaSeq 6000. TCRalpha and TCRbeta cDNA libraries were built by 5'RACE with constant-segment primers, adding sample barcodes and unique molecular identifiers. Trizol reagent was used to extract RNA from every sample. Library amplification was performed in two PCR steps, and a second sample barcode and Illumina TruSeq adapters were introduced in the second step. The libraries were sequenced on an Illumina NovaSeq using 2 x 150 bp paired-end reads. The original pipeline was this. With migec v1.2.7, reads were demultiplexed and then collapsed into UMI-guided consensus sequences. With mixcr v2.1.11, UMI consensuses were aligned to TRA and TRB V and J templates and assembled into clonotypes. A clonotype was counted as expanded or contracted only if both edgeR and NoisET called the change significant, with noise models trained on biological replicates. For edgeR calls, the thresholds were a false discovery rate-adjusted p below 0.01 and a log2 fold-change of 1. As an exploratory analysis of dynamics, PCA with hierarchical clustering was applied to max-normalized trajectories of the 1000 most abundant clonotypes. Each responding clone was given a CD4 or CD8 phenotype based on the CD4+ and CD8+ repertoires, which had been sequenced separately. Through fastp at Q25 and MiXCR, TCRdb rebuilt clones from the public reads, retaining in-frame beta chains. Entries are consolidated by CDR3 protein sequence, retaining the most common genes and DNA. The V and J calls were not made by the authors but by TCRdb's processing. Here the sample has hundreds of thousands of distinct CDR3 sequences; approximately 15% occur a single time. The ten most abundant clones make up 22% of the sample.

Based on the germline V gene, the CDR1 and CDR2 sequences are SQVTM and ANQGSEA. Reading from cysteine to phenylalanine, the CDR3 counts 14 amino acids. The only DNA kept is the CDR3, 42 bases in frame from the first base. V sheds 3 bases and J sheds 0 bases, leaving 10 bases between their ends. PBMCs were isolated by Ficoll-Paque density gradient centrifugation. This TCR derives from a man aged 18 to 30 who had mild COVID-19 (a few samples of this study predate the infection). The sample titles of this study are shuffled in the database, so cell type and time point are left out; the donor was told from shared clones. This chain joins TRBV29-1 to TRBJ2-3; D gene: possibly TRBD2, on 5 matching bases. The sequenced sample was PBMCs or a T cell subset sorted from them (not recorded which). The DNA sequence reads TGCAGCGTTGACGGGGTGACTAGCACAGATACGCAGTATTTT. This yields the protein CSVDGVTSTDTQYF.